A single T cell receptor (beta chain) is shown here with its context. Its antigen is unidentified. These data are taken from a study of T cell repertoires in cytomegalovirus infection. Study as a whole: The authors relied on CMV epitopes, both recently identified HLA-C-restricted and well-studied HLA-B-restricted. Signatures in public TCR beta sequences pointed to both CMV infection and matching HLA type. Study-level points and caveats: Cumulative frequency (of public TCR beta family members) identified carriers of CMV plus the relevant HLA.

This CDR3 contains 12 residues. Germline V gene sequence: CDR1 SGHVT, CDR2 SQSDAQ. V was trimmed by 4 bases and J by 10 bases, leaving 13 bases between them. TCRdb redid the calling of the reads with MiXCR, one entry per CDR3 protein. This sample has tens of thousands of distinct CDR3 sequences, with about 19% found just once. The chain uses TRBV7-4 and TRBJ1-1, with unresolved D. Sample: CD8+ T cells from cultured PBMCs, taken from culture after CMV antigen stimulation. The source of this sequence is a human donor in good health (CMV status not recorded). Some clones in this sample may be carry-over from other donors' samples. CDR3 loop: CASSSSTEVAFF. In DNA form, the CDR3 reads TGTGCCAGCAGCTCGAGTACAGAGGTAGCTTTCTTT.